This TCR beta chain emerged from a study of T cell changes during pregnancy in multiple sclerosis. V was pared by 0 bases and J by 0 bases, with 3 bases between. The CDR3 is 14 amino acids. Germline assignment: CDR1 LNHNV and CDR2 YYDKDF (reference sequence). TCRdb's table, derived via immunoSEQ multiplex PCR, lists solely in-frame clones and lacks some. The profile covers 20,000 to 30,000 clones, with roughly 90% appearing a single time and roughly a tenth taken by the ten largest. The rearrangement uses TRBV15 and TRBJ1-5; the D is unclear. The TCR originated in a female donor in good health, enrolled as a control in a pregnancy study. Sequencing used CD8+ T cells from peripheral blood mononuclear cells, obtained in the third trimester of pregnancy. The CDR3 reads CATSRDRSNQPQHF. The CDR3 DNA reads TGTGCCACCAGCAGAGACCGTAGCAATCAGCCCCAGCATTTT.